Below, one T cell receptor (beta chain) is given with its context. The entry originates in a study of blood T cell repertoires in COVID-19. About the research overall: The United States, Italy and Spain were the sources of the acute and convalescent COVID-19 samples. T cells, B-cell-depleted T cells, or PBMCs supplied cDNA or gDNA.

The V segment lost 3 bases and the J segment 5 bases; nucleotides outside the gene matches: 6. CDR1 and CDR2 from the germline V gene are LNHDA and SQIVND (reference sequence). This CDR3 spans 15 amino acids. TCRdb's copy holds only in-frame clones and misses some; the assay was immunoSEQ multiplex PCR. The profile shows fewer than 350,000 clones, around 88% of them singletons. The source of this sequence is a woman younger than 45 who had recovered from COVID-19. Sequencing was performed on peripheral blood. This chain connects TRBV19 to TRBJ1-5; TRBD1 agrees at 8 bases. This CDR3 reads CASSISQGAYQPQHF. Here the CDR3 DNA reads TGTGCCAGTAGTATTTCCCAGGGGGCGTATCAGCCCCAGCATTTT.